This T cell receptor beta chain was identified during a study of cytomegalovirus exposure and HLA in healthy donors. This clone was detected a few times. With 60 Vbeta and 13 Jbeta primers, the PCR was carried out. Measured with immunoSEQ multiplex PCR; TCRdb has only the in-frame clones, and not every one. This table holds more than 80,000 clones, 55% to 75% found once. From germline, CDR1 is SGHNT and CDR2 YYREEE (reference sequence). J gave up 5 bases and V 4 bases, and 8 bases lay outside the gene matches. This CDR3 has 16 amino acids. The sequenced sample was PBMCs. The chain joins TRBV5-4 to TRBJ2-2; 10 bases line up with TRBD2. The receptor was isolated from a man between 60 and 70 years old in good health and CMV-seronegative. The CDR3 DNA is TGTGCCAGCAGCGGTGGGGGACTAGCGACGACCGGGGAGCTGTTTTTT. It encodes CASSGGGLATTGELFF.